This record covers a single TCR beta chain. Its specific antigen is unknown. No quality values exist for individual bases; no much larger clone is one base distant. V is cut back by 2 bases and J by 7 bases, with 8 bases in the junction unmatched. The germline V gene specifies MNHEY as CDR1 and SVGAGI as CDR2. The CDR3 runs 14 amino acids, cysteine and phenylalanine included. The DNA shown is the 42-base CDR3, in frame from base 1. This sample was taken from a study of blood T cell repertoires in COVID-19 (dated by TCRdb to about 2020). Broadly, across the study: Samples covering the acute and convalescent phases of COVID-19 were provided by collaborators in the United States, Italy and Spain. The repertoires were made available in a free public database intended to serve as a resource for research on the immune response to SARS-CoV-2. The prospective study material was composed of cDNA or gDNA derived from T cells, B-cell-depleted T cells, or PBMCs. Nearly every sample came with metadata listing a de-identified subject ID, COVID-19 status, age in years and sex. Where available, HLA class I and class II types were obtained from metadata supplied by the sample provider rather than from assay-based typing. Deeply sampled blood TCRbeta repertoires from subjects exposed to, actively infected with, or recovered from COVID-19 were included in the dataset. The samples were drawn from two sources: the first 160 participants of the ongoing ImmuneRACE study, and 1,000 to 1,500 subjects contributed by 6 global collaborators. Overall study outcomes, separate from this receptor: Clinical and demographic metadata were provided uncurated, with the amount varying by source and participant.

In the prospective study, participants were about 18 to 100 years old, resided in 20 to 30 geographic areas of the United States, and were enrolled through a virtual design. To assign participants to cohorts, the prospective study relied on clinical history that participants themselves reported in a screening survey and a study questionnaire. Exposed participants were defined as having been in contact with someone with a PCR-confirmed or clinician-diagnosed COVID-19 case within 2 weeks of study entry. Each participant in the prospective study had whole blood, serum and a nasopharyngeal or oropharyngeal swab collected by mobile phlebotomists. Additional blood draws and questionnaires over an approximately 2-month period could optionally be provided by prospective study participants. Prospective study blood samples were shipped either frozen or at room temperature before DNA extraction. TCRbeta CDR3 regions were amplified from genomic DNA by means of the immunoSEQ Assay, a bias-controlled multiplex PCR. From the authors' description of their analysis: The number of nucleated cells in each sample was estimated by amplification of reference gene primers within the assay. Sequence reads were collapsed and filtered to measure the absolute abundance of every unique TCRbeta CDR3 rearrangement. For each sample, productive Simpson clonality was calculated as the square root of Simpson's diversity index across productive rearrangements. TCRdb holds this immuneACCESS table with in-frame rearrangements only. Some clones are missing; in checked studies, unresolved V genes explain under half, and the rest has no known cause. V, J and clone size were drawn from that table, and D and trimming were deduced from the DNA. Counted in this sample were approximately 200,000 clones; 75% to 90% of them appeared once. The ten largest clones take up about 4.7% of the sample.

The sample was PBMCs or T cells enriched from blood (not recorded which). This chain is built from TRBV6-5 and TRBJ2-7, and 7 junctional nucleotides match TRBD2. This TCR derives from a woman aged 30 to 39 who had been exposed to COVID-19. For the CDR3, the sequence is CASSYTPGGGEQYF. The nucleotides are TGTGCCAGCAGTTACACACCCGGGGGAGGGGAGCAGTACTTC.